Below, one TCR beta chain is given with its context. This record belongs to a study of blood T cell repertoires in COVID-19. Background on the study: Acute and convalescent COVID-19 samples came from the United States, Italy and Spain. The analysed material was cDNA or gDNA that came from T cells, B-cell-depleted T cells, or PBMCs.

Original handling: It was from reference gene primer amplification that nucleated cell counts were estimated. Here immunoSEQ multiplex PCR was the method, and the copy in TCRdb shows in-frame clones only, minus some. V and J calls plus clone size are reproduced from that table; the DNA served to infer D and trimming. This sample has some 270,000 clones, with 86% found just once. The CDR3 is 14 amino acids. The V and J ends lost 5 bases and 3 bases, in that order; junction bases with no gene match: 7. CDR1 and CDR2 from the germline V gene are SQVTM and ANQGSEA. This TCR was recovered from a woman in her sixties who had recovered from COVID-19. Sequenced sample: peripheral blood. The V and J genes are TRBV29-1 and TRBJ2-5; TRBD2 matches 9 bases. CDR3 protein: CSVLQRGVKETQYF. CDR3 coding DNA: TGCAGCGTTCTGCAGCGGGGGGTAAAAGAGACCCAGTACTTC. Using reference TRBV29-1 and TRBJ2-5 for the parts outside the CDR3, the full variable domain is SAVISQKPSRDICQRGTSLTIQCQVDSQVTMMFWYRQQPGQSLTLIATANQGSEATYESGFVIDKFPISRPNLTFSTLTVSNMSPEDSSIYLCSVLQRGVKETQYFGPGTRLLVL.